This TCR beta chain comes out of a study of blood T cell repertoires in COVID-19 (dated by TCRdb to the early 2020s). General notes on the study: Samples covering the acute and convalescent phases of COVID-19 were provided by collaborators in the United States, Italy and Spain. The prospective study material was composed of cDNA or gDNA derived from T cells, B-cell-depleted T cells, or PBMCs. Subjects who had been exposed to COVID-19, were actively infected with it, or had recovered from it provided the deeply sampled blood TCRbeta repertoires that made up the dataset. The repertoires were released in a freely available public database meant as a resource for research on the immune response to SARS-CoV-2. The samples were drawn from two sources: the first 160 participants of the ongoing ImmuneRACE study, and 1,254 subjects contributed by 6 global collaborators. Nearly every sample came with metadata listing a de-identified subject ID, COVID-19 status, age in years and sex. Where available, HLA class I and class II types were obtained from metadata supplied by the sample provider rather than from assay-based typing. Findings and caveats that apply to the study as a whole: How much clinical and demographic metadata was included differed by source and by participant, and the metadata was provided uncurated.

In the case of this clone: The antigen this receptor binds is unknown. Nothing much larger sits one base from this clone, and base qualities are not available.

The immunoSEQ Assay, a bias-controlled multiplex PCR, was used to amplify TCRbeta CDR3 regions from genomic DNA. In the source study's methods: Within the assay, amplification of reference gene primers was used to estimate how many nucleated cells each sample contained. To quantify the absolute abundance of each unique TCRbeta CDR3 rearrangement, sequence reads were collapsed and filtered. For each sample, productive Simpson clonality was calculated as the square root of Simpson's diversity index across productive rearrangements. TCRdb took this table from immuneACCESS and kept in-frame rearrangements with V and J called. Such tables lack part of the clones; where checked against another copy, unresolved V genes explain under half of the gap, and the rest is unexplained. V and J calls and clone size are given by that table; D and trimming were obtained from the DNA. For this sample there are over 100,000 clones; approximately 85% appear just once. The ten top clones hold 7% to 9.5% of the sample.

Each collaborating institution followed its own protocols to collect whole blood in K2EDTA tubes. For TCRbeta analysis, collaborators shipped samples as frozen whole blood, isolated PBMCs, or DNA extracted from either of those sample types. CDR1 and CDR2, looked up from the germline V gene, are MNHEY and SVGAGI. CDR3 length: 14 amino acids, cysteine to phenylalanine. Only the CDR3 region is kept as DNA, spanning 42 bases read in frame from base 1. At the junction V is shortened by 3 bases and J by 0 bases, with 6 bases in between. The receptor's source is a man between 65 and 85 years old with acute or convalescent COVID-19. What was sequenced was peripheral blood. Here the chain combines TRBV6-5 and TRBJ1-5; perhaps TRBD1 is the D gene, with 5 bases matching. CDR3 sequence: CASSYTGSNQPQHF. The base sequence is TGTGCCAGCAGTTATACAGGTAGCAATCAGCCCCAGCATTTT.